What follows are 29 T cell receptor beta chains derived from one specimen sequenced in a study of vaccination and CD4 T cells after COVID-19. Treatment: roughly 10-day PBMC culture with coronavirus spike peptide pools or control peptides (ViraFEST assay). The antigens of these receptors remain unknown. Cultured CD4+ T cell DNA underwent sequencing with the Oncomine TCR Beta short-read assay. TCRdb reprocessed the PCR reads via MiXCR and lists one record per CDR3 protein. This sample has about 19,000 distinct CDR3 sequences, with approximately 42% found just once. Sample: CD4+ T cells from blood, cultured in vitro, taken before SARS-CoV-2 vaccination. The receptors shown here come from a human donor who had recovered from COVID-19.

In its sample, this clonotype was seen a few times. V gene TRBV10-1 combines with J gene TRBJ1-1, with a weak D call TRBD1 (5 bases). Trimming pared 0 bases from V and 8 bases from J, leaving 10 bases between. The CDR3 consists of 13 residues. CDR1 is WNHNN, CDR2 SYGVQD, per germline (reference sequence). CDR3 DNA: TGCGCCAGCAGTGAGTCGGGGGTCAGGGAAGCTTTCTTT. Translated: CASSESGVREAFF.

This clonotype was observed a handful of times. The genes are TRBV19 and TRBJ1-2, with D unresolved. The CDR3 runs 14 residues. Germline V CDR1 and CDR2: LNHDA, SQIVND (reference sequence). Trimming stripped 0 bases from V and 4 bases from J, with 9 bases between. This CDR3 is CASSIEGRSYGYTF. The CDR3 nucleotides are TGTGCCAGTAGTATAGAAGGGAGGAGCTATGGCTACACCTTC.

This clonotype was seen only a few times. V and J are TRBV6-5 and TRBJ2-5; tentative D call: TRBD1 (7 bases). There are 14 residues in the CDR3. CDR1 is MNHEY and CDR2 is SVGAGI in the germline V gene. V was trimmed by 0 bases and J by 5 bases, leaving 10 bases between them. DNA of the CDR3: TGTGCCAGCAGTTACTCGGAGGGGGCGGAGACCCAGTACTTC. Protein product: CASSYSEGAETQYF.

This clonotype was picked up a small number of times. The CDR3 DNA reads TGTGCCAGCAGCCTTTTTACACGGGACACAGATACGCAGTATTTT. It specifies CASSLFTRDTDTQYF. V gene TRBV4-2 combines with J gene TRBJ2-3, with D perhaps matching TRBD2 (5 bases). The CDR3 spans 15 residues. In germline, CDR1 is LGHNA, CDR2 YNFKEQ. V gave up 4 bases and J gave up 2 bases, with 13 bases separating them.

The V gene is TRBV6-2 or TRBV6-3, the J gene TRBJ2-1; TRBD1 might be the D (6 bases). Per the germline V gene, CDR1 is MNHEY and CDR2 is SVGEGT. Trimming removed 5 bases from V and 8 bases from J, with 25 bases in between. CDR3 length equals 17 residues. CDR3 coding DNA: TGTGCCAGCAGTGATGCCCACCTAAGTACTTGGGGGCATGAGCAGTTCTTC. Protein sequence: CASSDAHLSTWGHEQFF.

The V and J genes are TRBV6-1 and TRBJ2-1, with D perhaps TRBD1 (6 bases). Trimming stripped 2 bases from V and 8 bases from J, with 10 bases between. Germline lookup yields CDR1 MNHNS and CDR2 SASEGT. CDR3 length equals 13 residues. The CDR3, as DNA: TGTGCCAGCAGTGAAAGAAACAGGGATGAGCAGTTCTTC. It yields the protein CASSERNRDEQFF.

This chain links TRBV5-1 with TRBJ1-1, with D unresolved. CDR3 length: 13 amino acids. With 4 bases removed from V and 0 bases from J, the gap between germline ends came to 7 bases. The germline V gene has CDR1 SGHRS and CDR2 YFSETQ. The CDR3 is CASSADVNTEAFF. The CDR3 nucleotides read TGCGCCAGCAGCGCGGACGTGAACACTGAAGCTTTCTTT.

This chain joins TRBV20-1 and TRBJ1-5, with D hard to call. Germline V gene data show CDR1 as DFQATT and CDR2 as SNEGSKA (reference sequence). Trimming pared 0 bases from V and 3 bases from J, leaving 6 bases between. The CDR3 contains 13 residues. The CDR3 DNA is TGCAGTGCTAGAGACAAGAACAATCAGCCCCAGCATTTT. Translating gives CSARDKNNQPQHF.

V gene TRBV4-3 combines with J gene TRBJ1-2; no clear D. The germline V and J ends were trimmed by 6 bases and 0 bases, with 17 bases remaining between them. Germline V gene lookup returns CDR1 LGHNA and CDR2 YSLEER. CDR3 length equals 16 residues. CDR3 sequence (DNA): TGCGCCAGCAGGTATAATACTGGGAACCCTAACTATGGCTACACCTTC. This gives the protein CASRYNTGNPNYGYTF.

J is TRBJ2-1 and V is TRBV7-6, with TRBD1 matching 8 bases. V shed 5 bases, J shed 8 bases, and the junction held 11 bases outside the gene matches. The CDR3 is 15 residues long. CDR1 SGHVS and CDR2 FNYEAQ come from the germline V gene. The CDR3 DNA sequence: TGTGCCAGCAGCCATATCAGTTCAGGGGGCGATGAGCAGTTCTTC. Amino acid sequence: CASSHISSGGDEQFF. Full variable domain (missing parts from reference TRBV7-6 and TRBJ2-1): GAGVSQSPRYKVTKRGQDVALRCDPISGHVSLYWYRQALGQGPEFLTYFNYEAQQDKSGLPNDRFSAERPEGSISTLTIQRTEQRDSAMYRCASSHISSGGDEQFFGPGTRLTVL.

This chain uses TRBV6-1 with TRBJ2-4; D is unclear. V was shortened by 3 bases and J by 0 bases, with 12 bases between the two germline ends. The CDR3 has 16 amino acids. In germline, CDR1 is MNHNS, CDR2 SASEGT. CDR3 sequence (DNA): TGTGCCAGCAGTGATGCTTTGGGGTTAGCCAAAAACATTCAGTACTTC. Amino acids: CASSDALGLAKNIQYF.

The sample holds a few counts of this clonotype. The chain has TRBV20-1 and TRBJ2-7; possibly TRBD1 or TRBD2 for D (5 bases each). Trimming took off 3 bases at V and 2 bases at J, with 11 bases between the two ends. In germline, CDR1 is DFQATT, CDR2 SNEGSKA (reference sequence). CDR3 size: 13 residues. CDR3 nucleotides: TGCAGTGCTAGTGTACCGGGACCCTACGAGCAGTACTTC. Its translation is CSASVPGPYEQYF.

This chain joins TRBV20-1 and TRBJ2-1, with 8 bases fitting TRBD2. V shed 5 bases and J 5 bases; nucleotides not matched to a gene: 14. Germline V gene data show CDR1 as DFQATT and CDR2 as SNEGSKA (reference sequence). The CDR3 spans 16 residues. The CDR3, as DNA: TGCAGTGCTCATCCACCCGGGAGGGCCGGAGACAATGAGCAGTTCTTC. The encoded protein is CSAHPPGRAGDNEQFF.

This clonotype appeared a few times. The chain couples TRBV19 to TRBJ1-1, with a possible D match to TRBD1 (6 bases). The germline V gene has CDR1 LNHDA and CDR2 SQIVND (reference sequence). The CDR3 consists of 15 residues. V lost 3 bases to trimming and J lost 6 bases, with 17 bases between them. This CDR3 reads CASSIQFLGGAEAFF. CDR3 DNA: TGTGCCAGTAGTATTCAGTTTTTAGGGGGGGCTGAAGCTTTCTTT.

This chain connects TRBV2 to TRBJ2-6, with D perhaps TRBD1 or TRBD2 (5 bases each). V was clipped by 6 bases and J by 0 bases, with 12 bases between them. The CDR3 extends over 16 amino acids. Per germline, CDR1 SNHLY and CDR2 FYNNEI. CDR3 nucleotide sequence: TGTGCCAGCAGGGGGGTGGGGAGCTCTGGGGCCAACGTCCTGACTTTC. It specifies CASRGVGSSGANVLTF.

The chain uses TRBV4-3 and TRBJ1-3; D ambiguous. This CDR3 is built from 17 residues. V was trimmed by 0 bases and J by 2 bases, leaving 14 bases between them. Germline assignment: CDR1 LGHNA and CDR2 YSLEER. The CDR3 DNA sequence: TGCGCCAGCAGCCAAGATCCGGCAGCAGGTGCTGGAAACACCATATATTTT. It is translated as CASSQDPAAGAGNTIYF.

CDR3 residues: CSAEPGDWDYGYTF. The CDR3 bases are TGCAGTGCGGAACCAGGGGATTGGGACTATGGCTACACCTTC. V and J are TRBV20-1 and TRBJ1-2; possible D gene TRBD1, 6 bases. From germline, CDR1 is DFQATT and CDR2 SNEGSKA (reference sequence). This CDR3 is 14 amino acids long. The V and J ends lost 6 bases and 3 bases respectively, with 17 bases between them.

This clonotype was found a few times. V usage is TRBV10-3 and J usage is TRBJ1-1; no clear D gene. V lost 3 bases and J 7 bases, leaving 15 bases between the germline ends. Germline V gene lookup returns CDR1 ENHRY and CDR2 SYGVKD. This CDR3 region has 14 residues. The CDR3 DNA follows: TGTGCCATCAGTGAAGTCAGGCCACATCTTGAAGCTTTCTTT. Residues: CAISEVRPHLEAFF.

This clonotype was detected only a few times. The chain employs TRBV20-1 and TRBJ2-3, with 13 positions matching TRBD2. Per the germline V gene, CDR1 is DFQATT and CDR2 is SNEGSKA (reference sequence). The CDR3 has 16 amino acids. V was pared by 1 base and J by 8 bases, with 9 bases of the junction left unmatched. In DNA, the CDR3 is TGCAGTGCTAGAGGTCGGACTAGCGGGAGTCCCCGTACGCAGTATTTT. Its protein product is CSARGRTSGSPRTQYF.

DNA for the CDR3: TGTGCCAGTAGTATACGGACAGGGATCTCCTACGAGCAGTACTTC. Amino acid sequence: CASSIRTGISYEQYF. The V and J genes are TRBV19 and TRBJ2-7; 8 bases are shared with TRBD1. Germline V lookup: CDR1 LNHDA, CDR2 SQIVND (reference sequence). The CDR3 contains 15 residues. Losses at the gene ends were 2 bases for V and 0 bases for J; bases not matched to a gene: 3.

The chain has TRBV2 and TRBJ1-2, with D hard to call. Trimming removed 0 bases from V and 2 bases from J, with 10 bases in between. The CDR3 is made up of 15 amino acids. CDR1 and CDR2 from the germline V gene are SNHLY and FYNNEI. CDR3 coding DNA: TGTGCCAGCAGTGAAGCAAACACACACAACTATGGCTACACCTTC. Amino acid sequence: CASSEANTHNYGYTF.

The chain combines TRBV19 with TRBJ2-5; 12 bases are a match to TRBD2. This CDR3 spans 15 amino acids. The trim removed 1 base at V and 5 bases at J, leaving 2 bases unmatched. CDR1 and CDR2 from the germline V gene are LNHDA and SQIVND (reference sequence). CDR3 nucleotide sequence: TGTGCCAGTAGTATAGGTCTAGCGGGAGGGGAGACCCAGTACTTC. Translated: CASSIGLAGGETQYF.

This chain's CDR3 is CASSFGPSGSYEQYF. The DNA for the CDR3 is TGTGCCAGCAGTTTTGGCCCCAGCGGCTCCTACGAGCAGTACTTC. The chain employs TRBV27 and TRBJ2-7; TRBD2 might be the D (5 bases). This CDR3 is built from 15 residues. V lost 3 bases to trimming and J lost 0 bases, with 12 bases between them. The germline CDR1 and CDR2 sequences are MNHEY and SMNVEV (reference sequence).

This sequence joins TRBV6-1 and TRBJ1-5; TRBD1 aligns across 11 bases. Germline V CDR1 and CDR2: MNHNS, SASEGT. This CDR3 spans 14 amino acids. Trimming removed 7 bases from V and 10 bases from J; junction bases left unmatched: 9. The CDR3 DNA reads TGTGCCAGCACGATGGACAGGGGGCCTTTTCCCCAGCATTTT. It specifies CASTMDRGPFPQHF.

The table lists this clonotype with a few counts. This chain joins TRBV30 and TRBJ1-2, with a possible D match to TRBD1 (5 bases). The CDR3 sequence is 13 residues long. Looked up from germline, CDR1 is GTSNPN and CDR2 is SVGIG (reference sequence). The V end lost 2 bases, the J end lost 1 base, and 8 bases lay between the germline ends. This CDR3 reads CAWSRGLNYGYTF. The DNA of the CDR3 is TGTGCCTGGAGTAGGGGCCTTAACTATGGCTACACCTTC.

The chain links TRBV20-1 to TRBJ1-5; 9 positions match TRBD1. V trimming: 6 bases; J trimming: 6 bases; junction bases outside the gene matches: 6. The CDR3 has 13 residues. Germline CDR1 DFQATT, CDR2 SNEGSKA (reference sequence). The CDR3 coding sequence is TGCAGTGCGGGGACAGGGTGGGGTCAGCCCCAGCATTTT. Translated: CSAGTGWGQPQHF.

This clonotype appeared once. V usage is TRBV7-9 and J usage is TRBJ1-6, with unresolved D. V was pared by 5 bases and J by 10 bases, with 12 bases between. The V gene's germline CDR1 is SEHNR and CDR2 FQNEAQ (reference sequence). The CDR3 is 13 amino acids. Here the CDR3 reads CASSPHRASPLHF. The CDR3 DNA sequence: TGTGCCAGCAGCCCACACCGGGCCTCACCCCTCCACTTT.

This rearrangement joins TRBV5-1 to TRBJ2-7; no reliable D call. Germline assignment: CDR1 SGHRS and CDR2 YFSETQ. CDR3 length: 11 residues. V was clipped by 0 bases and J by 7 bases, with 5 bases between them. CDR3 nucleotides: TGCGCCAGCAGCTTGGAGGCAGAGCAGTACTTC. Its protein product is CASSLEAEQYF. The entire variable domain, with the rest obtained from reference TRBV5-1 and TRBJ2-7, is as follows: KAGVTQTPRYLIKTRGQQVTLSCSPISGHRSVSWYQQTPGQGLQFLFEYFSETQRNKGNFPGRFSGRQFSNSRSEMNVSTLELGDSALYLCASSLEAEQYFGPGTRLTVT.

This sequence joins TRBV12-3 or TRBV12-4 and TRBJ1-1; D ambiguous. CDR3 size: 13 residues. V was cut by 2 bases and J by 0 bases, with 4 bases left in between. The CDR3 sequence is CASSLLVNTEAFF. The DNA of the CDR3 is TGTGCCAGCAGTTTATTGGTGAACACTGAAGCTTTCTTT.